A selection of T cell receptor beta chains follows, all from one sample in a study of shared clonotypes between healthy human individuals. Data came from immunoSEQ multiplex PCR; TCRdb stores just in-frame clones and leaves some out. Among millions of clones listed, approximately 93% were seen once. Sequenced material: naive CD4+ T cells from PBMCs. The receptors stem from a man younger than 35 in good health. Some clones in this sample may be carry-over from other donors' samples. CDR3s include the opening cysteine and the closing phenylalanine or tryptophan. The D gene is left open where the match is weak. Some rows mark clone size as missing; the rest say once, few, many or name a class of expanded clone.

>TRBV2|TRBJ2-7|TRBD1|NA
CASIYRGGGGAEQYF
TGTGCCAGCATTTACAGGGGCGGTGGGGGCGCCGAGCAGTACTTC
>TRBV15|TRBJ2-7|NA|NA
CATSILVPGASEQYF
TGTGCCACCAGCATTTTAGTCCCGGGGGCGAGCGAGCAGTACTTC
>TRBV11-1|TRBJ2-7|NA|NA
CASRDNGGYEQYF
TGTGCCAGCAGGGACAATGGGGGCTACGAGCAGTACTTC
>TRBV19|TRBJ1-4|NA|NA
CASSLWANEKLFF
TGTGCCAGTAGTCTGTGGGCTAATGAAAAACTGTTTTTT
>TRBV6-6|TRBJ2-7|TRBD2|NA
CASRWTSGSVYEQYF
TGTGCCAGCAGGTGGACTAGCGGGAGTGTCTACGAGCAGTACTTC
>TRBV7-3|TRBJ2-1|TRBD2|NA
CASSHWGLAGGPSPNEQFF
TGTGCCAGCAGTCATTGGGGACTAGCGGGAGGGCCTTCCCCAAATGAGCAGTTCTTC
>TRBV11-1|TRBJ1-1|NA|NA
CASSLGFGRNTEAFF
TGTGCCAGCAGCTTAGGATTTGGCAGGAACACTGAAGCTTTCTTT
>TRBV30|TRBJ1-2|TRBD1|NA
CAWSTGTVQLGDYGYTF
TGTGCCTGGAGCACCGGGACAGTACAACTGGGAGACTATGGCTACACCTTC
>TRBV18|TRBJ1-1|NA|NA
CASSEGVSAAFF
TGTGCCAGCTCAGAGGGGGTATCGGCAGCTTTCTTT
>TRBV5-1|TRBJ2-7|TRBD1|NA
CASSSPGQGVYEQYF
TGCGCCAGCAGCTCCCCGGGACAGGGTGTTTACGAGCAGTACTTC
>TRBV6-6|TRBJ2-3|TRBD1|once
CASSYGDREPDTQYF
TGTGCCAGCAGTTACGGGGACAGGGAACCAGATACGCAGTATTTT
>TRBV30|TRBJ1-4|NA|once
CAWSKRRNFNEKLFF
TGTGCCTGGAGCAAGCGTCGGAACTTTAATGAAAAACTGTTTTTT
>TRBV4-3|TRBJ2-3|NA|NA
CASSQGTRGRTSTDTQYF
TGCGCCAGCAGCCAAGGAACCCGTGGACGGACTAGCACAGATACGCAGTATTTT
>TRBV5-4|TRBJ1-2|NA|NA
CASSFGPEWGYTF
TGTGCCAGCAGCTTCGGACCCGAGTGGGGCTACACCTTC
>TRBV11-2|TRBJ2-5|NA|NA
CASSPLGGGIGETQYF
TGTGCCAGCAGCCCACTAGGGGGCGGGATTGGTGAGACCCAGTACTTC
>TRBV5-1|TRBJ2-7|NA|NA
CASSLALSQVYEQYF
TGCGCCAGCAGCTTGGCCTTGAGTCAGGTCTACGAGCAGTACTTC
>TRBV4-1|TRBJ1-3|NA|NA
CASSQDHFSGNTIYF
TGCGCCAGCAGCCAAGATCATTTCTCTGGAAACACCATATATTTT
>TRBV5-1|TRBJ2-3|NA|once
CASSLGVSRTDTQYF
TGCGCCAGCAGCTTGGGGGTCAGTCGCACAGATACGCAGTATTTT
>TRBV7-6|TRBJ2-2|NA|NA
CASSLANPTGELFF
TGTGCCAGCAGCTTAGCGAACCCGACCGGGGAGCTGTTTTTT
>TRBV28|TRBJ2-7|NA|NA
CASSLMGGYYEQYF
TGTGCCAGCAGTTTAATGGGCGGATACTACGAGCAGTACTTC
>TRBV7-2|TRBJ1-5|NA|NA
CASSSLAGAKGQPQHF
TGTGCCAGCAGCTCCCTGGCCGGGGCCAAGGGTCAGCCCCAGCATTTT
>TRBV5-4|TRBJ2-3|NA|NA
CASSLDRADTQYF
TGTGCCAGCAGCTTAGATCGGGCAGATACGCAGTATTTT
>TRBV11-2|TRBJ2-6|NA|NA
CASSSGDPGANVLTF
TGTGCCAGCAGCTCCGGGGATCCCGGGGCCAACGTCCTGACTTTC
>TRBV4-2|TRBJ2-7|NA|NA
CASSPDPYEQYF
TGTGCCAGCAGCCCAGACCCGTACGAGCAGTACTTC
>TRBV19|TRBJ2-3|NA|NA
CASSIGLRGPTDTQYF
TGTGCCAGTAGTATCGGGCTCCGAGGCCCCACAGATACGCAGTATTTT
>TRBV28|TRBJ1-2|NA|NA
CASSSPRGSRPDYGYTF
TGTGCCAGCAGCTCCCCCAGGGGCAGCCGACCCGACTATGGCTACACCTTC
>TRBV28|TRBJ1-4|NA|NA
CATRGGGEGEKLFF
TGTGCCACCCGGGGGGGTGGGGAGGGCGAAAAACTGTTTTTT
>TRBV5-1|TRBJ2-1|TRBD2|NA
CASSRGLAGAFWFHEQFF
TGCGCCAGCAGCCGGGGACTAGCGGGAGCCTTCTGGTTTCATGAGCAGTTCTTC
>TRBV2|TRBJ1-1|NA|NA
CASSEMQAFF
TGTGCCAGCAGTGAAATGCAAGCTTTCTTT
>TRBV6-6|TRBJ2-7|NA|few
CASSYSMTGSYEQYF
TGTGCCAGCAGTTACTCGATGACAGGCTCCTACGAGCAGTACTTC
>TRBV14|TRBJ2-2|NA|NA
CASSQIRSVNTGELFF
TGTGCCAGCAGCCAAATACGCTCAGTGAACACCGGGGAGCTGTTTTTT
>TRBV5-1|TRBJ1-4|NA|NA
CASSLNRLATNEKLFF
TGCGCCAGCAGCTTGAACAGACTTGCAACTAATGAAAAACTGTTTTTT
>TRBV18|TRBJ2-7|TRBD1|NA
CASSPAGTGAYEQYF
TGTGCCAGCTCACCCGCAGGAACAGGGGCCTACGAGCAGTACTTC
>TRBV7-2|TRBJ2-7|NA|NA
CASSFGRGDYEQYF
TGTGCCAGCAGCTTTGGGAGGGGGGACTACGAGCAGTACTTC
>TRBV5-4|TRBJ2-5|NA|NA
CASSPPSGAKETQYF
TGTGCCAGCAGCCCTCCGTCAGGGGCGAAGGAGACCCAGTACTTC
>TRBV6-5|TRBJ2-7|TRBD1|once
CASSYGRQGGSYEQYF
TGTGCCAGCAGTTACGGGAGACAGGGCGGATCCTACGAGCAGTACTTC
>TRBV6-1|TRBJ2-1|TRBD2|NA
CASSERGQRVGSGRAFEQFF
TGTGCCAGCAGTGAACGGGGACAGAGAGTTGGGAGCGGGAGGGCCTTTGAGCAGTTCTTC
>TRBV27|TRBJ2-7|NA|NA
CASTPGGTSYEQYF
TGTGCCAGCACCCCAGGGGGGACTTCCTACGAGCAGTACTTC
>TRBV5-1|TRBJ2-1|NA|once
CASSLAGGSTYNEQFF
TGCGCCAGCAGCTTGGCCGGAGGGAGTACCTACAATGAGCAGTTCTTC
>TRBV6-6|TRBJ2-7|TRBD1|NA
CASSYQTGDSYEQYF
TGTGCCAGCAGTTACCAGACAGGGGACTCCTACGAGCAGTACTTC
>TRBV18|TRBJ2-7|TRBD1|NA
CASSKDRARYEQYF
TGTGCCAGCTCAAAGGACAGGGCACGCTACGAGCAGTACTTC
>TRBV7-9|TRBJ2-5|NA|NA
CASSSGQREETQYF
TGTGCCAGCAGCTCCGGACAAAGGGAAGAGACCCAGTACTTC
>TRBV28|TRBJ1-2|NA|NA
CASSLYPSDGEGYTF
TGTGCCAGCAGTCTGTACCCCTCGGACGGTGAAGGCTACACCTTC
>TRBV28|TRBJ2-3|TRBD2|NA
CASSLRLAGVTTDTQYF
TGTGCCAGCAGTTTACGCCTAGCGGGAGTTACCACAGATACGCAGTATTTT
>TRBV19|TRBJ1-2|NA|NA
CASNELGDPGYTF
TGTGCCAGTAACGAGTTGGGGGACCCTGGCTACACCTTC
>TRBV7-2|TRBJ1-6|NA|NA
CASSVSLGGIRNSPLHF
TGTGCCAGCAGCGTAAGCCTTGGCGGGATAAGGAATTCACCCCTCCACTTT
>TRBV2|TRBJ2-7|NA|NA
CASTEGAGEQYF
TGTGCCAGCACGGAAGGGGCAGGCGAGCAGTACTTC
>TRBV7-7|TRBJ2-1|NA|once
CASSAGNSWDNEQFF
TGTGCCAGCAGCGCTGGAAACTCTTGGGACAATGAGCAGTTCTTC
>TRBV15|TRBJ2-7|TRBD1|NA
CATSRDLNRGSYEQYF
TGTGCCACCAGCAGAGATCTTAACAGGGGCTCCTACGAGCAGTACTTC
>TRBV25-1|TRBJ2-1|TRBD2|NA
CASRRTSGAVDEQFF
TGTGCCAGCAGGAGGACTAGCGGGGCAGTGGATGAGCAGTTCTTC
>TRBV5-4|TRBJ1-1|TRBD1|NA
CASSSPGQGNTEAFF
TGTGCCAGCAGCTCCCCGGGACAGGGAAACACTGAAGCTTTCTTT
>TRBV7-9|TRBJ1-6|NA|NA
CASTLDSDNSPLHF
TGTGCCAGCACCCTGGACAGTGATAATTCACCCCTCCACTTT
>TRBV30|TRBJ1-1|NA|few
CAWTWGNTEAFF
TGTGCCTGGACGTGGGGGAACACTGAAGCTTTCTTT
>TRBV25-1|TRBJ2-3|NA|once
CASSVGLPDTQYF
TGTGCCAGCAGTGTGGGCCTCCCAGATACGCAGTATTTT
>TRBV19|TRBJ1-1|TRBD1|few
CASKGTGLGTEAFF
TGTGCCAGTAAAGGGACAGGGTTGGGCACTGAAGCTTTCTTT
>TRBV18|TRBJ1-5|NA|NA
CASSPPGLSNQPQHF
TGTGCCAGCTCACCACCGGGGCTTAGCAATCAGCCCCAGCATTTT
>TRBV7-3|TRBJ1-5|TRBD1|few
CASSITGDQPQHF
TGTGCCAGCAGCATAACAGGGGATCAGCCCCAGCATTTT